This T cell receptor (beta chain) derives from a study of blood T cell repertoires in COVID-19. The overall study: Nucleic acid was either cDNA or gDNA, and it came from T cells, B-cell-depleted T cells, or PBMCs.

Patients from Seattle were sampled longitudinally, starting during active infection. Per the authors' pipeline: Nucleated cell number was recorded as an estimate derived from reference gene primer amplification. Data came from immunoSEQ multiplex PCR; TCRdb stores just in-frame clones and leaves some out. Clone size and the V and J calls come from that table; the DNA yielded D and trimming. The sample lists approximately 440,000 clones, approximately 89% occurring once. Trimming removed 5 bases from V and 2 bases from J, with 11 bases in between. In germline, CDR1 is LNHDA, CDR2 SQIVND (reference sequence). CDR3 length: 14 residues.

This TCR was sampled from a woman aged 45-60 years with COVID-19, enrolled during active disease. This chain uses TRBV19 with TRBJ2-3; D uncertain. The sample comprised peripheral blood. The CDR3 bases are TGTGCCAGTAGTTTCCAGACAACCACAGATACGCAGTATTTT. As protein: CASSFQTTTDTQYF.